Listed below are T cell receptor beta chains from one sample, sequenced in a study of OX40 agonist ivuxolimab in advanced cancers. Sequenced by immunoSEQ multiplex PCR; TCRdb stores in-frame clones only, minus some. Of 98,000 or so clones listed, more than 85% are singletons. The material was CD4+ or CD8+ T cells sorted from blood, obtained in a trial of the OX40 agonist ivuxolimab. Every receptor here comes from an adult with an advanced solid tumor such as melanoma, head and neck, liver or kidney cancer. Both conserved end residues are part of each CDR3. A D gene is named only where the DNA matches it firmly. The size entry is marked missing in some rows and otherwise reads once, few, many or a size class.

d_call: NA
clone_size: NA
j_call: TRBJ1-3
v_call: TRBV25-1
cdr3_aa: CATSQREGTNLSGNTIYF
cdr3_nt: TGTGCCACCTCCCAAAGGGAGGGAACAAACTTATCTGGAAACACCATATATTTT

d_call: NA
clone_size: NA
j_call: TRBJ2-6
v_call: TRBV5-1
cdr3_aa: CASSLVEGVHVLTF
cdr3_nt: TGCGCCAGCAGCTTGGTGGAGGGAGTCCACGTCCTGACTTTC

d_call: NA
clone_size: once
j_call: TRBJ2-1
v_call: TRBV6-6
cdr3_aa: CASSYPHLDEQFF
cdr3_nt: TGTGCCAGCAGTTACCCACATTTAGATGAGCAGTTCTTC

d_call: TRBD2
clone_size: NA
j_call: TRBJ2-1
v_call: TRBV2
cdr3_aa: CASRLAGSYNEQFF
cdr3_nt: TGTGCCAGCAGGCTAGCGGGTTCCTACAATGAGCAGTTCTTC

d_call: TRBD1
clone_size: NA
j_call: TRBJ2-5
v_call: TRBV5-1
cdr3_aa: CASSIGTGDGETQYF
cdr3_nt: TGCGCCAGCAGCATTGGGACAGGGGACGGGGAGACCCAGTACTTC

d_call: TRBD1
clone_size: NA
j_call: TRBJ2-2
v_call: TRBV29-1
cdr3_aa: CSAVGTGNERTGELFF
cdr3_nt: TGCAGCGCTGTCGGGACAGGGAACGAAAGGACCGGGGAGCTGTTTTTT

d_call: NA
clone_size: once
j_call: TRBJ1-2
v_call: TRBV27
cdr3_aa: CASSYRWEAQDGYTF
cdr3_nt: TGTGCCAGCAGTTACCGATGGGAAGCACAGGATGGCTACACCTTC

d_call: TRBD1
clone_size: NA
j_call: TRBJ2-3
v_call: TRBV29-1
cdr3_aa: CSVETRTGPTQYF
cdr3_nt: TGCAGCGTTGAAACCCGGACAGGGCCTACGCAGTATTTT

d_call: NA
clone_size: NA
j_call: TRBJ2-1
v_call: TRBV5-1
cdr3_aa: CASIRDTGSRDNEQFF
cdr3_nt: TGCGCCAGCATTAGAGATACAGGGAGTAGGGACAATGAGCAGTTCTTC

d_call: TRBD2
clone_size: NA
j_call: TRBJ2-2
v_call: TRBV19
cdr3_aa: CASTTSGSSGELFF
cdr3_nt: TGTGCCAGTACAACTAGCGGGAGTTCCGGGGAGCTGTTTTTT

d_call: TRBD2
clone_size: NA
j_call: TRBJ2-1
v_call: TRBV2
cdr3_aa: CASSKTSGRGDEQFF
cdr3_nt: TGTGCCAGCAGTAAGACTAGCGGGAGAGGTGATGAGCAGTTCTTC

d_call: NA
clone_size: NA
j_call: TRBJ2-1
v_call: TRBV6-1
cdr3_aa: CASRVAWEGEQFF
cdr3_nt: TGTGCCAGCCGGGTGGCGTGGGAAGGGGAGCAGTTCTTC

d_call: NA
clone_size: NA
j_call: TRBJ1-1
v_call: TRBV2
cdr3_aa: CASTGTGNTEAFF
cdr3_nt: TGTGCCAGCACTGGGACCGGGAACACTGAAGCTTTCTTT

d_call: TRBD2
clone_size: NA
j_call: TRBJ2-3
v_call: TRBV4-1
cdr3_aa: CASSLAGLAGNTDTQYF
cdr3_nt: TGCGCCAGCAGCCTTGCGGGGCTAGCGGGCAACACAGATACGCAGTATTTT

d_call: TRBD1
clone_size: NA
j_call: TRBJ2-3
v_call: TRBV10-3
cdr3_aa: CASWDSFGEDTQYF
cdr3_nt: TGTGCCAGCTGGGACAGTTTCGGGGAAGATACGCAGTATTTT

d_call: TRBD1
clone_size: NA
j_call: TRBJ2-1
v_call: TRBV18
cdr3_aa: CASSPPPTGVLRSEQFF
cdr3_nt: TGTGCCAGCTCACCCCCCCCAACAGGGGTCCTGAGAAGTGAGCAGTTCTTC

d_call: NA
clone_size: NA
j_call: TRBJ2-1
v_call: TRBV10-3
cdr3_aa: CAISEYYNEQFF
cdr3_nt: TGTGCCATCAGTGAATACTACAATGAGCAGTTCTTC

d_call: NA
clone_size: NA
j_call: TRBJ2-3
v_call: TRBV6-1
cdr3_aa: CASSEQSVDTQYF
cdr3_nt: TGTGCCAGCAGTGAACAATCGGTGGATACGCAGTATTTT

d_call: NA
clone_size: NA
j_call: TRBJ2-1
v_call: TRBV6-6
cdr3_aa: CASSYKGQQVKEQFF
cdr3_nt: TGTGCCAGCAGTTACAAGGGGCAGCAGGTAAAGGAGCAGTTCTTC

d_call: TRBD2
clone_size: once
j_call: TRBJ2-1
v_call: TRBV7-6
cdr3_aa: CASSPGTSGFNEQFF
cdr3_nt: TGTGCCAGCAGTCCCGGGACTAGCGGGTTCAATGAGCAGTTCTTC

d_call: NA
clone_size: NA
j_call: TRBJ1-2
v_call: TRBV2
cdr3_aa: CASSPGAGANYGYTF
cdr3_nt: TGTGCCAGCAGCCCCGGTGCAGGGGCTAACTATGGCTACACCTTC

d_call: NA
clone_size: NA
j_call: TRBJ1-1
v_call: TRBV4-2
cdr3_aa: CASSRGGGLTEAFF
cdr3_nt: TGTGCCAGCAGCCGAGGGGGAGGGTTAACTGAAGCTTTCTTT

d_call: NA
clone_size: NA
j_call: TRBJ1-2
v_call: TRBV30
cdr3_aa: CAWSTRMPGPRRRYGYTF
cdr3_nt: TGTGCCTGGAGTACCCGAATGCCGGGCCCCCGACGGAGGTATGGCTACACCTTC

d_call: NA
clone_size: NA
j_call: TRBJ1-1
v_call: TRBV25-1
cdr3_aa: CASSDPPNAFF
cdr3_nt: TGTGCCAGCAGTGACCCCCCGAATGCTTTCTTT

d_call: TRBD1
clone_size: NA
j_call: TRBJ2-3
v_call: TRBV5-1
cdr3_aa: CASSRQGVPTDTQYF
cdr3_nt: TGCGCCAGCAGCCGACAGGGGGTTCCCACAGATACGCAGTATTTT

d_call: NA
clone_size: few
j_call: TRBJ2-2
v_call: TRBV19
cdr3_aa: CASSVSWAGELFF
cdr3_nt: TGTGCCAGTAGTGTGAGTTGGGCCGGGGAGCTGTTTTTT

d_call: TRBD2
clone_size: once
j_call: TRBJ2-3
v_call: TRBV9
cdr3_aa: CASSVAGGFSTADTQYF
cdr3_nt: TGTGCCAGCAGCGTAGCGGGAGGTTTTTCGACGGCAGATACGCAGTATTTT

d_call: TRBD2
clone_size: NA
j_call: TRBJ2-5
v_call: TRBV5-1
cdr3_aa: CASSVGGDETQYF
cdr3_nt: TGCGCCAGCAGTGTGGGGGGGGACGAGACCCAGTACTTC

d_call: TRBD2
clone_size: NA
j_call: TRBJ2-2
v_call: TRBV7-8
cdr3_aa: CASSREVAGGTGELFF
cdr3_nt: TGTGCCAGCAGCCGGGAGGTAGCGGGAGGCACCGGGGAGCTGTTTTTT

d_call: NA
clone_size: few
j_call: TRBJ1-5
v_call: TRBV6-1
cdr3_aa: CASSELPPGTNQPQHF
cdr3_nt: TGTGCCAGCAGTGAGCTCCCACCCGGGACAAACCAGCCCCAGCATTTT

d_call: NA
clone_size: few
j_call: TRBJ2-3
v_call: TRBV7-9
cdr3_aa: CASSLDPDLATYF
cdr3_nt: TGTGCCAGCAGCTTAGACCCCGACTTGGCCACGTATTTT

d_call: NA
clone_size: NA
j_call: TRBJ2-2
v_call: TRBV30
cdr3_aa: CAWSRSIGELFF
cdr3_nt: TGTGCCTGGAGTAGATCGATCGGGGAGCTGTTTTTT

d_call: TRBD2
clone_size: NA
j_call: TRBJ2-7
v_call: TRBV2
cdr3_aa: CASSLTSGSYEQYF
cdr3_nt: TGTGCCAGCAGCCTCACTAGCGGATCCTACGAGCAGTACTTC

d_call: NA
clone_size: NA
j_call: TRBJ2-5
v_call: TRBV27
cdr3_aa: CASSSLYQETQYF
cdr3_nt: TGTGCCAGCAGTTCCCTGTACCAAGAGACCCAGTACTTC

d_call: TRBD1
clone_size: NA
j_call: TRBJ1-2
v_call: TRBV5-1
cdr3_aa: CASSMDAGTGVYGYTF
cdr3_nt: TGCGCCAGCAGTATGGATGCAGGGACAGGTGTATATGGCTACACCTTC

d_call: TRBD1
clone_size: NA
j_call: TRBJ1-2
v_call: TRBV19
cdr3_aa: CASSSKGPGQAGRANYGYTF
cdr3_nt: TGTGCCAGTAGTAGTAAGGGCCCGGGACAGGCGGGTAGAGCTAACTATGGCTACACCTTC

d_call: NA
clone_size: NA
j_call: TRBJ2-1
v_call: TRBV19
cdr3_aa: CASSRGDSYNEQFF
cdr3_nt: TGTGCCAGTAGTAGGGGGGACTCCTACAATGAGCAGTTCTTC

d_call: TRBD1
clone_size: NA
j_call: TRBJ1-1
v_call: TRBV28
cdr3_aa: CASTPDRMNTEAFF
cdr3_nt: TGTGCCAGCACCCCGGACAGGATGAACACTGAAGCTTTCTTT

d_call: NA
clone_size: NA
j_call: TRBJ1-1
v_call: TRBV7-9
cdr3_aa: CASSFLTSLNTEAFF
cdr3_nt: TGTGCCAGCAGCTTCTTGACAAGTCTGAACACTGAAGCTTTCTTT

d_call: NA
clone_size: NA
j_call: TRBJ1-2
v_call: TRBV15
cdr3_aa: CATSRDRGFRGYTF
cdr3_nt: TGTGCCACCAGCAGAGATCGGGGGTTCCGCGGCTACACCTTC

d_call: NA
clone_size: NA
j_call: TRBJ2-3
v_call: TRBV30
cdr3_aa: CAWSKRAVMDTQYF
cdr3_nt: TGTGCCTGGAGTAAAAGGGCCGTAATGGATACGCAGTATTTT

d_call: TRBD1
clone_size: once
j_call: TRBJ1-2
v_call: TRBV18
cdr3_aa: CASSPEGQYGYTF
cdr3_nt: TGTGCCAGCTCACCTGAGGGACAGTATGGCTACACCTTC

d_call: NA
clone_size: NA
j_call: TRBJ1-3
v_call: TRBV6-5
cdr3_aa: CASSSTPTNGNTIYF
cdr3_nt: TGTGCCAGCTCGTCTACACCGACAAACGGAAACACCATATATTTT

d_call: NA
clone_size: medium-sized
j_call: TRBJ2-3
v_call: TRBV27
cdr3_aa: CASGWSAKGTDTQYF
cdr3_nt: TGTGCCAGCGGGTGGTCAGCTAAAGGCACAGATACGCAGTATTTT

d_call: TRBD2
clone_size: NA
j_call: TRBJ2-3
v_call: TRBV7-8
cdr3_aa: CASSLLTSFSSTDTQYF
cdr3_nt: TGTGCCAGCAGCTTACTGACTAGCTTTTCTAGCACAGATACGCAGTATTTT

d_call: NA
clone_size: once
j_call: TRBJ2-5
v_call: TRBV9
cdr3_aa: CASSPPAGRETQYF
cdr3_nt: TGTGCCAGCAGCCCTCCGGCGGGGCGGGAGACCCAGTACTTC

d_call: NA
clone_size: NA
j_call: TRBJ1-3
v_call: TRBV5-4
cdr3_aa: CASSRASGNTIYF
cdr3_nt: TGTGCCAGCAGCCGGGCGTCTGGAAACACCATATATTTT

d_call: NA
clone_size: NA
j_call: TRBJ1-2
v_call: TRBV6-1
cdr3_aa: CASSEAGARGYTF
cdr3_nt: TGTGCCAGCAGTGAAGCCGGGGCCCGCGGCTACACCTTC

d_call: NA
clone_size: NA
j_call: TRBJ2-7
v_call: TRBV28
cdr3_aa: CASSYASYPYEQYF
cdr3_nt: TGTGCCAGCAGTTATGCTAGTTATCCCTACGAGCAGTACTTC

d_call: TRBD1
clone_size: NA
j_call: TRBJ1-1
v_call: TRBV18
cdr3_aa: CASRTGEGTEAFF
cdr3_nt: TGTGCCAGTCGGACAGGGGAGGGCACTGAAGCTTTCTTT

d_call: NA
clone_size: NA
j_call: TRBJ1-3
v_call: TRBV18
cdr3_aa: CASSPRDAVGNTIYF
cdr3_nt: TGTGCCAGCTCACCACGAGATGCCGTTGGAAACACCATATATTTT

d_call: TRBD1
clone_size: NA
j_call: TRBJ1-5
v_call: TRBV27
cdr3_aa: CASSRTGGSNQPQHF
cdr3_nt: TGTGCCAGCAGTCGGACAGGGGGATCAAATCAGCCCCAGCATTTT

d_call: NA
clone_size: NA
j_call: TRBJ2-1
v_call: TRBV9
cdr3_aa: CASSVGDKPYNEQFF
cdr3_nt: TGTGCCAGCAGCGTAGGGGACAAACCCTACAATGAGCAGTTCTTC

d_call: TRBD1
clone_size: NA
j_call: TRBJ1-4
v_call: TRBV18
cdr3_aa: CASSPDATGLGEKLFF
cdr3_nt: TGTGCCAGCTCCCCTGATGCGACAGGGCTGGGTGAAAAACTGTTTTTT